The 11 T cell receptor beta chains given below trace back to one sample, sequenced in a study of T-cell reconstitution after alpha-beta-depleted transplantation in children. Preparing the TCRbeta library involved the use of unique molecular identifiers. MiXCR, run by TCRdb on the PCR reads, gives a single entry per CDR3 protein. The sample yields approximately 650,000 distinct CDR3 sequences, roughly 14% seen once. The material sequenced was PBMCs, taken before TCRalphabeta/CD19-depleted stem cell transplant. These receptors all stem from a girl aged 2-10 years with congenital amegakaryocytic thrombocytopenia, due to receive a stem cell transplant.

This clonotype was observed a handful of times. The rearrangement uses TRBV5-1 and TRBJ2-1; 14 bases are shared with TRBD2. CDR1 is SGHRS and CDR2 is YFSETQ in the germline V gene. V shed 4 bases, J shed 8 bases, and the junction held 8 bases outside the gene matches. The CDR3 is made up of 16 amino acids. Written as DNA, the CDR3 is TGCGCCAGCAGCCCGGGACTAGCGGGAGTGATCGATGAGCAGTTCTTC. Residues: CASSPGLAGVIDEQFF.

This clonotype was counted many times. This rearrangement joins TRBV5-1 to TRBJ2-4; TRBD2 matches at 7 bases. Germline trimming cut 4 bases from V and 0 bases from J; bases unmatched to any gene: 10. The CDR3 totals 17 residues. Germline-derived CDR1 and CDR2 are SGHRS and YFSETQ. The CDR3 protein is CASSKGLRGVAKNIQYF. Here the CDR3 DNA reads TGCGCCAGCAGCAAGGGACTACGCGGGGTAGCCAAAAACATTCAGTACTTC.

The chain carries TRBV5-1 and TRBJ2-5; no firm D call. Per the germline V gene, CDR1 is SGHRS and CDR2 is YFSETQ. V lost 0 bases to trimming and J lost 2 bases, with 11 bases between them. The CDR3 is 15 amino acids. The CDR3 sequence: CASSLALMGQETQYF. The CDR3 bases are TGCGCCAGCAGCTTGGCGCTAATGGGGCAAGAGACCCAGTACTTC.

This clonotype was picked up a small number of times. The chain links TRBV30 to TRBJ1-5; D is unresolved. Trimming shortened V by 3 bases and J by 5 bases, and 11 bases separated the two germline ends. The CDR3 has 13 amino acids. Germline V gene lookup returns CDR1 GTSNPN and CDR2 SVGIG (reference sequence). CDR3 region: CAWRGRVDQPQHF. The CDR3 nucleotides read TGTGCCTGGAGGGGAAGGGTGGATCAGCCCCAGCATTTT.

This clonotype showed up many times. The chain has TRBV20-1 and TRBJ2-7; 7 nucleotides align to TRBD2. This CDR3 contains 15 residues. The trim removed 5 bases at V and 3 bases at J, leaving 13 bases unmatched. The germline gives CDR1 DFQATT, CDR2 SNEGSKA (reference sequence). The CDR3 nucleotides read TGCAGTGCTGAACCGGGGGGACTGTTAAACTACGAGCAGTACTTC. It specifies CSAEPGGLLNYEQYF.

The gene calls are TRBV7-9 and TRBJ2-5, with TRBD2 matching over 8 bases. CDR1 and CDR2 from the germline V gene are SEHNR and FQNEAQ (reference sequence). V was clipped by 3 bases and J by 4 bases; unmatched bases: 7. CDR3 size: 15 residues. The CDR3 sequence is CASSFLSGGGETQYF. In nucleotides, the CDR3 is TGTGCCAGCAGCTTTTTGAGCGGGGGAGGAGAGACCCAGTACTTC.

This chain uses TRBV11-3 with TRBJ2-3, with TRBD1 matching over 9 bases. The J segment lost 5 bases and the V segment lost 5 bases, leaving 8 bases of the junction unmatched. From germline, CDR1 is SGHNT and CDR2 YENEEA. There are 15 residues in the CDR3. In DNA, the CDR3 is TGTGCCAGCAGCGTAACGACAGGGGGAGGAGATACGCAGTATTTT. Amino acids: CASSVTTGGGDTQYF.

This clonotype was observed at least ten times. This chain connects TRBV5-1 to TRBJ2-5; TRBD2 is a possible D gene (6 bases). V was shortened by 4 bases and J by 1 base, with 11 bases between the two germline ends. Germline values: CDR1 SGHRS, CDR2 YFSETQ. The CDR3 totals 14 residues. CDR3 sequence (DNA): TGCGCCAGCAGCCTCGGGACTTTCCAAGAGACCCAGTACTTC. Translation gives CASSLGTFQETQYF.

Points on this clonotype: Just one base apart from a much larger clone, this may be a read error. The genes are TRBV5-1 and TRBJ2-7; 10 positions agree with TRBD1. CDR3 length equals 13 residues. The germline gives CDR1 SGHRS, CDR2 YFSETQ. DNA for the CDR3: TGCGCCAGCAGCTTAGGACAGGGGGACGAGCAGTGCTTC. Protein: CASSLGQGDEQCF. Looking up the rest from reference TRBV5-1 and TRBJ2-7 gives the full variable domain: KAGVTQTPRYLIKTRGQQVTLSCSPISGHRSVSWYQQTPGQGLQFLFEYFSETQRNKGNFPGRFSGRQFSNSRSEMNVSTLELGDSALYLCASSLGQGDEQCFGPGTRLTVT.

CDR3 nucleotides: TGCGCCAGCAGCCAGAGCGGGAGTAACGATTACGAGCAGTACTTC. Its translation: CASSQSGSNDYEQYF. The J gene is TRBJ2-7, the V gene TRBV5-1; 8 positions agree with TRBD2. CDR1 and CDR2 (germline): SGHRS, YFSETQ. With V trimmed by 4 bases and J by 4 bases, 10 bases remained unmatched. The CDR3 sequence is 15 residues long.

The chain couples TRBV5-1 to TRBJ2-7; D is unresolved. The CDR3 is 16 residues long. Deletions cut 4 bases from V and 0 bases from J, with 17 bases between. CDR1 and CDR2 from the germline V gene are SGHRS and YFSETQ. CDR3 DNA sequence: TGCGCCAGCAGCACGAACCCTCGTGGAGTCTCCTACGAGCAGTACTTC. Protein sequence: CASSTNPRGVSYEQYF.